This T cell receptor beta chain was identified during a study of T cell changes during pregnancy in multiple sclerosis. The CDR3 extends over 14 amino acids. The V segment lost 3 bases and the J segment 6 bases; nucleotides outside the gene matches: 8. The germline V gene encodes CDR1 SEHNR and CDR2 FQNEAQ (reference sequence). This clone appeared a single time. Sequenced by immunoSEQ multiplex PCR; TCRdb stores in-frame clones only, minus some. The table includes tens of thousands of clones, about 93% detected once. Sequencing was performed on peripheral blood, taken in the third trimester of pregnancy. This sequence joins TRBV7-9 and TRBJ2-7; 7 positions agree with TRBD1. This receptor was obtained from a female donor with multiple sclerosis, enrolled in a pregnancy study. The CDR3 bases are TGTGCCAGCAGCTTTACCGACAGGGCGAGCGAGCAGTACTTC. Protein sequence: CASSFTDRASEQYF. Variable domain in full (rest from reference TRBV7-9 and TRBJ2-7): DTGVSQNPRHKITKRGQNVTFRCDPISEHNRLYWYRQTLGQGPEFLTYFQNEAQLEKSRLLSDRFSAERPKGSFSTLEIQRTEQGDSAMYLCASSFTDRASEQYFGPGTRLTVT.